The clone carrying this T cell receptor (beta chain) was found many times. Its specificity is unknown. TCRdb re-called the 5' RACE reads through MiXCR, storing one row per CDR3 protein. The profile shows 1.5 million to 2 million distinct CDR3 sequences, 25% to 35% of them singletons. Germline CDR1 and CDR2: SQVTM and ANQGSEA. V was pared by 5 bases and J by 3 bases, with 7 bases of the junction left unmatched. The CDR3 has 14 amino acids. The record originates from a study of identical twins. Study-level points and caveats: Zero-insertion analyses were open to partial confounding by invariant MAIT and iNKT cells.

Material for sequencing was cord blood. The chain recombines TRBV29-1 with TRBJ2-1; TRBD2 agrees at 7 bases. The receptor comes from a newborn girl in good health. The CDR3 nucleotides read TGCAGCGTTAGAGCGGGGAAAGGCTACAATGAGCAGTTCTTC. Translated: CSVRAGKGYNEQFF.